These 9 T cell receptor beta chains share one sample of origin, sequenced in a study of T cell responses to AZD1222 COVID-19 vaccine. Assay used: immunoSEQ multiplex PCR; TCRdb lists only in-frame clones, some missing. The sample lists under 90,000 clones, about 83% occurring once. The sample in question was peripheral blood, obtained 28 days after the second AZD1222 dose. The receptors come from an adult who received the AZD1222 COVID-19 vaccine.

V usage is TRBV19 and J usage is TRBJ2-7; D is undetermined. CDR1 is LNHDA and CDR2 is SQIVND in the germline V gene (reference sequence). Trimming shortened V by 3 bases and J by 2 bases, and 8 bases separated the two germline ends. This CDR3 contains 13 residues. CDR3 region: CASSIRHPYEQYF. The CDR3 nucleotides read TGTGCCAGTAGTATTAGGCACCCCTACGAGCAGTACTTC.

A few counts support this clone. The chain joins TRBV7-9 to TRBJ2-2; D unresolved. Germline lookup yields CDR1 SEHNR and CDR2 FQNEAQ (reference sequence). Trimming removed 2 bases from V and 7 bases from J, with 8 bases in between. The CDR3 length is 13 residues. The DNA of the CDR3 is TGTGCCAGCAGCTTACAGGAAATCGGGGAGCTGTTTTTT. It encodes CASSLQEIGELFF. The full variable domain, with the rest looked up from reference TRBV7-9 and TRBJ2-2, is DTGVSQNPRHKITKRGQNVTFRCDPISEHNRLYWYRQTLGQGPEFLTYFQNEAQLEKSRLLSDRFSAERPKGSFSTLEIQRTEQGDSAMYLCASSLQEIGELFFGEGSRLTVL.

This chain joins TRBV18 and TRBJ1-1; D perhaps matches TRBD1 (6 bases). The CDR3 runs 15 residues. Deletions cut 3 bases from V and 0 bases from J, with 11 bases between. Germline lookup yields CDR1 KGHSH and CDR2 LQKENI. The CDR3 DNA follows: TGTGCCAGCTCACCTGGGGGGGCCCTGAACACTGAAGCTTTCTTT. This sequence encodes CASSPGGALNTEAFF.

CDR3 region: CASREQGNNEKLFF. The CDR3 coding sequence is TGTGCCAGCAGAGAACAGGGGAATAATGAAAAACTGTTTTTT. V usage is TRBV2 and J usage is TRBJ1-4; TRBD1 matches at 7 bases. Losses at the gene ends were 6 bases for V and 4 bases for J; bases not matched to a gene: 5. Germline values: CDR1 SNHLY, CDR2 FYNNEI. This CDR3 region has 14 residues.

This chain links TRBV28 with TRBJ2-5; 9 bases align to TRBD2. The CDR3 length is 18 residues. V shed 3 bases, J shed 2 bases, and the junction held 13 bases outside the gene matches. Germline CDR1 is MDHEN and CDR2 is SYDVKM. CDR3 nucleotides: TGTGCCAGCAGTTTTCCCCGCCAGGGGCGGGAGGGACAAGAGACCCAGTACTTC. Residues: CASSFPRQGREGQETQYF.

The genes are TRBV9 and TRBJ1-2; 8 nucleotides match TRBD1. This CDR3 region has 15 residues. With V trimmed by 0 bases and J by 8 bases, 9 bases remained unmatched. Germline values: CDR1 SGDLS, CDR2 YYNGEE. The CDR3 DNA is TGTGCCAGCAGCGTAGGCTACAGGGGGGGTACCGGCTACACCTTC. Translating it yields CASSVGYRGGTGYTF.

The chain has TRBV19 and TRBJ1-2; D remains unclear. Trimming shortened V by 4 bases and J by 8 bases, and 11 bases separated the two germline ends. The CDR3 is 12 amino acids. Germline V gene sequence: CDR1 LNHDA, CDR2 SQIVND (reference sequence). CDR3 loop: CASSNAPGGYTF. CDR3 bases: TGTGCCAGTAGTAACGCGCCTGGGGGCTACACCTTC.

In this sample, this clone turned up once. This rearrangement joins TRBV28 to TRBJ1-1; no definite D call. Germline-derived CDR1 and CDR2 are MDHEN and SYDVKM. Trimming cost V 5 bases and J 3 bases, with 7 bases left between them. The length of the CDR3 is 12 residues. CDR3 residues: CASSSEDTEAFF. The CDR3 region has the DNA TGTGCCAGCAGTAGCGAAGACACTGAAGCTTTCTTT. The full variable domain, with the rest looked up from reference TRBV28 and TRBJ1-1, is DVKVTQSSRYLVKRTGEKVFLECVQDMDHENMFWYRQDPGLGLRLIYFSYDVKMKEKGDIPEGYSVSREKKERFSLILESASTNQTSMYLCASSSEDTEAFFGQGTRLTVV.

The chain uses TRBV11-2 and TRBJ1-2, with unresolved D. V was shortened by 5 bases and J by 5 bases, with 15 bases between the two germline ends. CDR1 and CDR2 from the germline V gene are SGHAT and FQNNGV. CDR3 length equals 14 residues. Here the CDR3 DNA reads TGTGCCAGCAGCCGGACCCAGCGGGATTATGGCTACACCTTC. It yields the protein CASSRTQRDYGYTF.